The rows below give T cell receptor beta chains drawn from one sample of a study of blood T cell repertoires in COVID-19. Here immunoSEQ multiplex PCR was the method, and the copy in TCRdb shows in-frame clones only, minus some. Among 450,000 or so clones, approximately 89% were seen once, and the ten largest hold around 0.92%. Material: peripheral blood. These receptors all stem from a man aged 18 to 29 with COVID-19, enrolled during active disease. Both conserved end residues are part of each CDR3. The D gene is left open where the match is weak. Not every row has a clone size; where given, it reads once, few, many or a size class.

size	D	J	V	DNA	CDR3
-	TRBD2	TRBJ2-5	TRBV11-2	TGTGCCAGCAGCTCCCCGGCTAGCGGGGTACAAGAGACCCAGTACTTC	CASSSPASGVQETQYF
-	-	TRBJ2-2	TRBV11-2	TGTGCCAGCAGCACTTGGAACACCGGGGAGCTGTTTTTT	CASSTWNTGELFF
-	TRBD1	TRBJ1-1	TRBV11-3	TGTGCCAGCAGCTTAGGACAGGGGACTGAAGCTTTCTTT	CASSLGQGTEAFF
-	-	TRBJ1-1	TRBV14	TGTGCCAGCAGCCAAGATATACGGACTGAAGCTTTCTTT	CASSQDIRTEAFF
-	TRBD2	TRBJ2-7	TRBV27	TGTGCCAGCAGTTCGGGGGTAGCGGGACCCTACGAGCAGTACTTC	CASSSGVAGPYEQYF
-	TRBD2	TRBJ2-1	TRBV5-4	TGTGCCAGCAGCCGAATAGCGGGAGGCTACAATGAGCAGTTCTTC	CASSRIAGGYNEQFF
-	-	TRBJ1-1	TRBV19	TGTGCCAGTACCTACAGGGCCGAAAATGAAGCTTTCTTT	CASTYRAENEAFF
-	TRBD1	TRBJ2-5	TRBV12-3/TRBV12-4	TGTGCCAGCAGTCTGACAGGGGAAGAGACCCAGTACTTC	CASSLTGEETQYF
-	-	TRBJ2-1	TRBV28	TGTGCCAGCAACACGGGTACGAACAATGAGCAGTTCTTC	CASNTGTNNEQFF
-	TRBD2	TRBJ2-7	TRBV6-1	TGTGCCAGCAGTGACCCCCCGGGACTAGCGGCTTCTTACGAGCAGTACTTC	CASSDPPGLAASYEQYF
-	TRBD2	TRBJ2-7	TRBV6-1	TGTGCCAGCAGTGAAAGAGGACTAGCGGGAGTGCAGTACTTC	CASSERGLAGVQYF
once	TRBD1	TRBJ2-5	TRBV12-5	TGTGCTAGTGGTTCTATGACAGGGTACGAAGAGACCCAGTACTTC	CASGSMTGYEETQYF
once	-	TRBJ1-2	TRBV9	TGTGCCAGCAGCCCCCGACATGGAAATGGCTACACCTTC	CASSPRHGNGYTF
-	TRBD1	TRBJ2-2	TRBV27	TGTGCCAGTCAGGACAGGGCGAACACCGGGGAGCTGTTTTTT	CASQDRANTGELFF
-	-	TRBJ2-1	TRBV5-1	TGCGCCAGCAGCTTGGAGCAAATATACAATGAGCAGTTCTTC	CASSLEQIYNEQFF
-	TRBD1	TRBJ2-1	TRBV6-5	TGTGCCAGCAGTCGACAGGGTCCTACCTACAATGAGCAGTTCTTC	CASSRQGPTYNEQFF
-	-	TRBJ2-2	TRBV24-1	TGTGCCACTCTGGACACGAACACCGGGGAGCTGTTTTTT	CATLDTNTGELFF
once	-	TRBJ2-1	TRBV11-3	TGTGCCAGCAGCACAAGACTAGTCATCCATGAGCAGTTCTTC	CASSTRLVIHEQFF
-	-	TRBJ2-3	TRBV5-6	TGTGCCAGCAGCTCGATTGTGGGGGGAAGCACAGATACGCAGTATTTT	CASSSIVGGSTDTQYF
-	TRBD1	TRBJ2-2	TRBV5-1	TGCGCCAGCAGCTTTACAGGGGGCAACACCGGGGAGCTGTTTTTT	CASSFTGGNTGELFF
-	TRBD1	TRBJ1-5	TRBV6-1	TGTGCCAGCAGTGAAGTCGGGGGGACAGGCACTTATCAGCCCCAGCATTTT	CASSEVGGTGTYQPQHF
-	TRBD2	TRBJ2-3	TRBV10-1	TGCGCCAGCAGTGAGTCGTCTAGCGGGGGGGCAGATACGCAGTATTTT	CASSESSSGGADTQYF
-	-	TRBJ1-1	TRBV12-3/TRBV12-4	TGTGCCAGCAGTTTGCAGGAAAACACTGAAGCTTTCTTT	CASSLQENTEAFF
-	-	TRBJ2-2	TRBV20-1	TGCAGTGCCAGGGCGGTTGGGGAGCTGTTTTTT	CSARAVGELFF
once	TRBD1	TRBJ2-2	TRBV27	TGTGCCAGCAGTTGGACAGGGGCTATCACCGGGGAGCTGTTTTTT	CASSWTGAITGELFF
-	TRBD2	TRBJ2-5	TRBV11-2	TGTGCCAGCAGCTTAGGGACTAGCGGGGGACAAGAGACCCAGTACTTC	CASSLGTSGGQETQYF
once	-	TRBJ1-5	TRBV4-1	TGCGCCAGCAGCTCGGAAGGAGGGCAGCCCCAGCATTTT	CASSSEGGQPQHF
-	-	TRBJ2-2	TRBV5-1	TGCGCCACCTCGACAGACCCGGCGAACACCGGGGAGCTGTTTTTT	CATSTDPANTGELFF
-	-	TRBJ2-3	TRBV3-1/TRBV3-2	TGTGCCAGCAGCCGCAACAGGGCGGATACGCAGTATTTT	CASSRNRADTQYF
once	-	TRBJ2-5	TRBV11-2	TGTGCCAGCAGCTTAGGTCTCAGCCAAGAGACCCAGTACTTC	CASSLGLSQETQYF
-	-	TRBJ1-4	TRBV4-1	TGCGCCAGCAGACTTAGGGACATCCCTAATGAAAAACTGTTTTTT	CASRLRDIPNEKLFF
-	-	TRBJ1-1	TRBV4-1	TGCGCCAGCAGCCCATCGACAGGCGCGACTGAAGCTTTCTTT	CASSPSTGATEAFF
once	-	TRBJ1-1	TRBV12-3/TRBV12-4	TGTGCCAGCAGTTTCCGGGGAGAAGCTTTCTTT	CASSFRGEAFF
-	TRBD2	TRBJ2-2	TRBV5-1	TGCGCCAGCAGCTTGGGAGCGGGAGGTTACACCGGGGAGCTGTTTTTT	CASSLGAGGYTGELFF
-	TRBD2	TRBJ2-1	TRBV7-6	TGTGCCAGCAGCGGGGGACTAGCGGGGGGTCCGAGCTCCTACAATGAGCAGTTCTTC	CASSGGLAGGPSSYNEQFF
once	-	TRBJ2-1	TRBV7-3	TGTGCCAGCAGCTTAACTCGGGAGAGCTCCTACAATGAGCAGTTCTTC	CASSLTRESSYNEQFF
-	-	TRBJ1-2	TRBV7-2	TGTGCCAGCAGCTTAGACGGGGGGCAGAGCTATGGCTACACCTTC	CASSLDGGQSYGYTF
-	TRBD2	TRBJ2-7	TRBV5-1	TGCGCCAGCAGCTTGAGTACTAGCGGGGACGGGGAGCAGTACTTC	CASSLSTSGDGEQYF
-	TRBD2	TRBJ2-1	TRBV18	TGTGCCAGCTCACCACGGACTAGCGGGAGTGTGTACAATGAGCAGTTCTTC	CASSPRTSGSVYNEQFF
-	-	TRBJ2-1	TRBV7-8	TGTGCCAGCAGCCTTACTAGCCGCAATGAGCAGTTCTTC	CASSLTSRNEQFF
-	-	TRBJ1-2	TRBV5-6	TGTGCCAGCAGCTTGGGACAGCTCTTAGATGGCTACACCTTC	CASSLGQLLDGYTF
-	-	TRBJ2-1	TRBV30	TGTGCCTGGAGTTTGGCCAGCTCCTACAATGAGCAGTTCTTC	CAWSLASSYNEQFF
-	TRBD2	TRBJ2-3	TRBV10-3	TGTGCCATCAGTGAGATGGCTAGCGGGGTTGAAGATACGCAGTATTTT	CAISEMASGVEDTQYF
-	TRBD2	TRBJ2-3	TRBV30	TGTGCCTGGACTATCGGGGGGAGCGTGGGCACAGATACGCAGTATTTT	CAWTIGGSVGTDTQYF
-	-	TRBJ2-3	TRBV2	TGTGCCAGCAGCCCCCTTAGAACGCAGTATTTT	CASSPLRTQYF
-	TRBD2	TRBJ2-5	TRBV6-6	TGTGCCAGCAGTTACATACTAGCGGAAGAGACCCAGTACTTC	CASSYILAEETQYF
-	-	TRBJ2-2	TRBV7-9	TGTGCCAGCAGCGAAGAGGGGGTGGGACTAAACACCGGGGAGCTGTTTTTT	CASSEEGVGLNTGELFF
few	-	TRBJ2-3	TRBV5-4	TGTGCCAGCAGCCATCTGAGGGAGCGTGAGGACACAGATACGCAGTATTTT	CASSHLREREDTDTQYF
-	TRBD2	TRBJ2-2	TRBV27	TGTGCCAGCAGTTTCGCGGGGGGCTCGAACACCGGGGAGCTGTTTTTT	CASSFAGGSNTGELFF
-	-	TRBJ1-3	TRBV12-5	TGTGCTAGTGGTGGGGTAGGTGGGAGATCTGGAAACACCATATATTTT	CASGGVGGRSGNTIYF
once	-	TRBJ2-3	TRBV30	TGTGCCTGGAGACCCCCCTACAGCACAGATACGCAGTATTTT	CAWRPPYSTDTQYF
-	-	TRBJ2-4	TRBV3-1/TRBV3-2	TGTGCCAGCAGCCAAGTCGGTGGGGGGGCTTGGTATGAAAACATTCAGTACTTC	CASSQVGGGAWYENIQYF